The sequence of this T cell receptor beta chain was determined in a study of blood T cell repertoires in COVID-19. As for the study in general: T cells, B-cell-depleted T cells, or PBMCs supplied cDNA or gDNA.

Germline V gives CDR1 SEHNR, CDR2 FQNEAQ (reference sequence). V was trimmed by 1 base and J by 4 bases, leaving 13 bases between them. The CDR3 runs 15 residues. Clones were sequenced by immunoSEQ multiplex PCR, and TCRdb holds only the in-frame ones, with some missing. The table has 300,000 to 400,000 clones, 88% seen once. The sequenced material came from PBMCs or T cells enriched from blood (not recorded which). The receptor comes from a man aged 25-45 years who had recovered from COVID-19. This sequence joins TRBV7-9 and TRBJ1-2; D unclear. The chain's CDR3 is CASSLVARGSYGYTF. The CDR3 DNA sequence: TGTGCCAGCAGCTTAGTAGCGCGCGGAAGCTATGGCTACACCTTC. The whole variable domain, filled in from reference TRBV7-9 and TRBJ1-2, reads DTGVSQNPRHKITKRGQNVTFRCDPISEHNRLYWYRQTLGQGPEFLTYFQNEAQLEKSRLLSDRFSAERPKGSFSTLEIQRTEQGDSAMYLCASSLVARGSYGYTFGSGTRLTVV.